Reported below is one T cell receptor beta chain. The identical CDR3 is also encoded by other nucleotide sequences in the sample. The entry originates in a study of T cells in localized non-small cell lung cancer. TCRdb's table, derived via immunoSEQ multiplex PCR, lists solely in-frame clones and lacks some. This table holds around 83,000 clones, around 81% found once. The germline V gene has CDR1 MNHEY and CDR2 SMNVEV (reference sequence). Germline trimming cut 6 bases from V and 3 bases from J; bases unmatched to any gene: 3. The CDR3 length is 14 residues. Here the sequenced sample was PBMCs, taken before any cancer treatment. The sequence derives from a man aged 40 to 70 with stage II squamous cell lung carcinoma. V gene TRBV27 combines with J gene TRBJ2-2; 8 positions agree with TRBD1. The CDR3 nucleotides read TGTGCCAGCAGCGGACAGGGTCACACCGGGGAGCTGTTTTTT. This codes for CASSGQGHTGELFF.